The sequence of this TCR beta chain was determined in a study of tumor-infiltrating lymphocytes in primary liver carcinoma (dated by TCRdb to the late 2010s). At the level of the whole study: Between late 2015 and March 2016, about five patients in China with histopathologically diagnosed primary liver carcinoma had their tumors surgically resected. Each sample produced roughly 3.65 to 7.5 million productive TCRbeta reads, and read depth showed no significant difference between tissue types. High reproducibility was observed for the technical replicate repertoires, with mean shared-clone rates approximately 0.9 and correlation coefficients above 0.98. The tumors of the five patients were staged as T1-T3 N0M0, with maximum diameters ranging from roughly 4 to 10 cm. The study combined TCRbeta repertoire sequencing, expression microarrays and whole-exome sequencing across five regions of each liver tumor, with adjacent normal tissue and blood. Of the five patients, three men and two women aged 30 to 69 years, four had hepatocellular carcinoma and one had combined HCC and intrahepatic cholangiocarcinoma. TCRbeta repertoire sequencing covered 35 or so specimens from 5 patients: roughly 25 tumor regions, 5 adjacent noncancerous liver tissues and 5 peripheral blood samples. Overall study results and their limits: Because sequencing covered only the TCR beta chain and unpaired alpha chains were not captured, true repertoire diversity is likely underestimated. With just a handful of patients in the study, the authors point out that the findings should be validated in a larger study. Consistent with antigen-driven expansion, pairs of tumor regions showed higher repertoire overlap (mean approximately 35%) than either tumor-adjacent pairs (about 17%) or tumor-blood pairs (roughly 14%). Compared with blood, tumors had a significantly larger share of the repertoire taken up by the top 250 clones (p = 0.039). Because the samples were bulk and unsorted, CD4+ and CD8+ T cell repertoires could not be compared.

V is pruned by 1 base and J by 3 bases, leaving 6 bases of the junction without a gene match. The CDR3, cysteine through phenylalanine, is 15 amino acids long. Only CDR3 DNA remains: 45 bases, in frame from the first base. In the germline V gene (reference sequence), CDR1 corresponds to SEHNR and CDR2 to FQNEAQ. Using a constant-region primer and ProtoScript II reverse transcriptase, TCRbeta-specific cDNA was reverse-transcribed from around 500 ng total RNA. The TCRbeta libraries were prepared through three rounds of nested multiplex PCR following a slightly modified ARM-PCR procedure. The first two PCR rounds used multiplex TRBV1-TRBV30 forward primers with a Cbeta reverse primer, each for approximately 11 cycles. Sample barcodes and Illumina adapters were added in a final 25-cycle PCR using Deep VentR polymerase. Amplicons of 200-500 bp were gel-purified with a QIAquick gel extraction kit before sequencing. TCRbeta amplicons were sequenced on an Illumina HiSeq 2500 with 250-bp paired-end reads. Turning to the authors' computational methods: Trimmomatic v0.33 was used to quality-trim the reads, and FLASH v1.2.11 was used to merge paired reads so that full CDR3 sequences could be recovered. V, D and J germline segments were assigned to the rearranged TCRbeta sequences using MiGEC v1.2.1b. Clonotype statistics, along with Shannon-Wiener diversity indices, were calculated using VDJtools v1.0.0. To reduce sampling bias, subsequent analyses other than the diversity analysis used only the 250 most abundant clonotypes in each sample. TCRdb passed the public sequencing reads through fastp at Q25 and MiXCR, retaining productive beta sequences. One record per CDR3 amino acid sequence lists the most common genes and DNA. The authors' filters were not applied to this entry. Counted in this sample were 330,000 or so distinct CDR3 sequences; 65% of them appeared once. The ten biggest clones cover 5% to 6.5% of the sample.

The table lists this clonotype with a few counts. Its antigen specificity is not known. No much larger clonotype is one base removed from it; base qualities were not supplied. Blood RNA was extracted from unsorted whole blood using TRIzol reagent, and germline DNA was obtained with the DNeasy Blood & Tissue kit. Patients had chronic HBV infection and were treatment-naive at sampling. Before surgery, four milliliters of peripheral blood were drawn into K2EDTA tubes. What was sequenced was peripheral blood. The sequence came from a man aged 40-49 years with primary liver carcinoma and hepatitis B virus infection. The receptor chain draws on TRBV7-9 and TRBJ2-7, with TRBD2 identical over 7 junction bases. The base sequence is TGTGCCAGCAGCTTAGAGGCGGGAGTCGGCTACGAGCAGTACTTC. This translates into CASSLEAGVGYEQYF.